The TCR beta chain under discussion was sequenced for a study of blood T cell repertoires in COVID-19. About the research overall: COVID-19 samples collected from the United States, Italy and Spain covered acute and convalescent phases. PBMCs, B-cell-depleted T cells, or T cells provided the cDNA or gDNA that made up the material.

Germline trimming cut 4 bases from V and 7 bases from J; bases unmatched to any gene: 8. This CDR3 comprises 15 residues. Germline-derived CDR1 and CDR2 are MNHEY and SVGAGI. How the authors handled the data: Reference gene primer amplification gave nucleated cell count estimates. The method was immunoSEQ multiplex PCR; TCRdb's version includes in-frame clones alone and lacks a portion of them. D and trimming were read from the DNA, whereas the V and J calls and clone size are those reported in that table. The sample contains fewer than 150,000 clones, over 70% of which appear only once. The TCR originated in an elderly man with acute or convalescent COVID-19. What was sequenced was peripheral blood. The chain carries TRBV6-5 and TRBJ2-1, with 9 bases that match TRBD1. DNA for the CDR3: TGTGCCAGCAGTTCACAGGGGGCGGGAGAGAATGAGCAGTTCTTC. It specifies CASSSQGAGENEQFF.